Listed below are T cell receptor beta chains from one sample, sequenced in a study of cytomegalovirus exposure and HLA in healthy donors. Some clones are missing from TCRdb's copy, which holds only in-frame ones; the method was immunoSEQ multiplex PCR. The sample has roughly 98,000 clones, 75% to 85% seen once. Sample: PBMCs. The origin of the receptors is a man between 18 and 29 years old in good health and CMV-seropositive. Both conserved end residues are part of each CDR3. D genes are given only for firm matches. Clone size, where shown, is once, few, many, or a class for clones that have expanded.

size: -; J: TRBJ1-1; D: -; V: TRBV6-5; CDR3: CASSGSGTHEAFF; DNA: TGTGCCAGCAGTGGGTCAGGCACCCATGAAGCTTTCTTT
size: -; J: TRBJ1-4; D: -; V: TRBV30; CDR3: CAWSVQGGEKLFF; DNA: TGTGCCTGGAGTGTTCAGGGCGGAGAAAAACTGTTTTTT
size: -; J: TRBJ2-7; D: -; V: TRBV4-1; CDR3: CASSQEPGGSSYEQYF; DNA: TGCGCCAGCAGCCAAGAACCTGGCGGTAGCTCCTACGAGCAGTACTTC
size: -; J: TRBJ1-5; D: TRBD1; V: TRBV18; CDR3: CASSPQGTDITPQHF; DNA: TGTGCCAGCTCACCACAAGGGACAGATATCACGCCCCAGCATTTT
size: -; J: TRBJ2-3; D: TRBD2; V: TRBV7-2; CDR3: CASSLGASGGVDTQYF; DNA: TGTGCCAGCAGCTTAGGCGCTAGCGGGGGGGTAGATACGCAGTATTTT
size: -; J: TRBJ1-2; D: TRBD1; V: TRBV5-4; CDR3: CASSLSPGTGGARGYTF; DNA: TGTGCCAGCAGCTTGTCCCCCGGGACAGGGGGCGCGCGGGGCTACACCTTC
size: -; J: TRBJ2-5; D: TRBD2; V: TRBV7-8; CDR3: CASSLTGGGGETQYF; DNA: TGTGCCAGCAGCTTAACGGGGGGAGGAGGGGAGACCCAGTACTTC
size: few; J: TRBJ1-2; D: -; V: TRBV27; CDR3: CASSLLASNYGYTF; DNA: TGTGCCAGCAGTTTGCTGGCATCTAACTATGGCTACACCTTC
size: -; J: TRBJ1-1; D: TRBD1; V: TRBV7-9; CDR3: CASSSADRLAFF; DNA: TGTGCCAGCAGCTCGGCGGACAGGTTAGCTTTCTTT
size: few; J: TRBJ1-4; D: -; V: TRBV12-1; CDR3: CASKLWGEFEKLFF; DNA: TGTGCCAGCAAGTTGTGGGGAGAGTTTGAAAAACTGTTTTTT
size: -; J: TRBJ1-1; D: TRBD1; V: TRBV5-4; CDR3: CASSRGDRPWFGAFF; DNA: TGTGCCAGCAGCAGGGGGGACAGGCCCTGGTTCGGGGCTTTCTTT
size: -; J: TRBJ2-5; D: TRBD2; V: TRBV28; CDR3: CASSFALAGEETQYF; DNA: TGTGCCAGCAGTTTTGCGCTGGCGGGGGAAGAGACCCAGTACTTC
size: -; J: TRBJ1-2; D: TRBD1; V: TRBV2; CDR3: CASSHGDRGLSDYGYTF; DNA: TGTGCCAGCAGCCACGGGGACAGGGGGCTATCTGACTATGGCTACACCTTC
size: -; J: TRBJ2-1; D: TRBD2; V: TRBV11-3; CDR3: CASSLGLAGERGGNEQFF; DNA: TGTGCCAGCAGCTTAGGACTAGCGGGGGAGCGGGGTGGAAATGAGCAGTTCTTC
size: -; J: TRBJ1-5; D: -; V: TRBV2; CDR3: CASSEGGRRDYQPQHF; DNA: TGTGCCAGCAGTGAAGGAGGGAGGAGGGACTATCAGCCCCAGCATTTT
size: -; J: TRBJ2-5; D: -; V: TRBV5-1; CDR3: CASRETTAPRETQYF; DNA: TGCGCCAGCAGGGAAACGACAGCCCCGCGGGAGACCCAGTACTTC
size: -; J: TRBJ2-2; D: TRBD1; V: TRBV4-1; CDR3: CASSQVPLRDRGTGELFF; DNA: TGCGCCAGCAGCCAAGTTCCGCTCCGGGACAGGGGTACCGGGGAGCTGTTTTTT
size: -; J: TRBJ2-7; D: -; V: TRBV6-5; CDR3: CASCITTGYAEQYF; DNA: TGTGCCAGCTGCATAACTACAGGGTACGCCGAGCAGTACTTC
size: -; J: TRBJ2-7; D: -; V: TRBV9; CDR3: CASSVGQRAYEQYF; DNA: TGTGCCAGCAGCGTAGGGCAGCGGGCCTACGAGCAGTACTTC
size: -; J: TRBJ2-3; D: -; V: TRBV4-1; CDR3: CASSPPGGRNTDTQYF; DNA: TGCGCCAGCAGCCCCCCTGGAGGAAGGAACACAGATACGCAGTATTTT
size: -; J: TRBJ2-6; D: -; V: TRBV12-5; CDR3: CASGLVPHGGANVLTF; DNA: TGTGCTAGTGGTTTGGTACCCCACGGTGGGGCCAACGTCCTGACTTTC
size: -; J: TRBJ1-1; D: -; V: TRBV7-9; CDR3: CASSLGGLKPNTEAFF; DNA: TGTGCCAGCAGCTTAGGAGGGCTAAAACCGAACACTGAAGCTTTCTTT
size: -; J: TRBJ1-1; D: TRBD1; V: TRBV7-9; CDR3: CASSEGDRNTEAFF; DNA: TGTGCCAGCAGCGAAGGGGACAGGAACACTGAAGCTTTCTTT
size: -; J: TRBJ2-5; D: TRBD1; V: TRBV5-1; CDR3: CASSLGQGYQETQYF; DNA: TGCGCCAGCAGCTTGGGACAGGGGTACCAAGAGACCCAGTACTTC
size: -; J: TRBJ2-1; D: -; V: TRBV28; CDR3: CASSHEGIQGGGEQFF; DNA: TGTGCCAGCAGTCATGAGGGGATCCAGGGGGGTGGTGAGCAGTTCTTC
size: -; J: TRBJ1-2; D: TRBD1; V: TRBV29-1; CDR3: CSVLAGGYGYTF; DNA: TGCAGCGTTCTCGCAGGGGGCTATGGCTACACCTTC
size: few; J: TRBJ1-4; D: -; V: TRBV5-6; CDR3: CASRLKSGAPLREKLFF; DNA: TGTGCCAGCAGGCTTAAATCAGGGGCCCCGCTACGGGAAAAACTGTTTTTT
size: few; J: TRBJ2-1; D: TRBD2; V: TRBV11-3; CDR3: CASSTGTSGGFRDEQFF; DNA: TGTGCCAGCAGCACCGGGACTAGCGGGGGGTTTAGGGATGAGCAGTTCTTC
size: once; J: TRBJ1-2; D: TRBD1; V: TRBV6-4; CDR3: CVSKGTADGVGYTF; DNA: TGTGTCAGCAAGGGGACAGCTGATGGGGTTGGCTACACCTTC
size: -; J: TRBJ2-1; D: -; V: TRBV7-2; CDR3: CASRLVGGTSYNEQFF; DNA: TGTGCCAGCAGATTAGTTGGGGGCACCTCCTACAATGAGCAGTTCTTC
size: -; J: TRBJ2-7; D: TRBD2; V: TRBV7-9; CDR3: CASSYRGRAYEQYF; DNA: TGTGCCAGCAGCTACAGAGGGAGGGCGTACGAGCAGTACTTC
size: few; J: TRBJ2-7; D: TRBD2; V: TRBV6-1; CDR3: CASSVSSGGEQYF; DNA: TGTGCCAGCAGTGTATCTAGCGGGGGCGAGCAGTACTTC
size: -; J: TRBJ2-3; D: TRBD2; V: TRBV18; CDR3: CASSPLAGGHSDTQYF; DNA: TGTGCCAGCTCACCATTAGCGGGGGGCCATTCCGATACGCAGTATTTT
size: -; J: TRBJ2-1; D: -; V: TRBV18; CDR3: CASSPDPREQFF; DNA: TGTGCCAGCTCACCAGACCCCAGGGAGCAGTTCTTC
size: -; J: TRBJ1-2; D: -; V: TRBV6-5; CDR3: CASRYQGSHGYTF; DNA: TGTGCCAGCAGGTACCAGGGTAGCCATGGCTACACCTTC
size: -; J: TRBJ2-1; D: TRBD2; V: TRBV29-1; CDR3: CSVSGSSGTSYNEQFF; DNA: TGCAGCGTTTCGGGGTCTAGCGGTACATCCTACAATGAGCAGTTCTTC
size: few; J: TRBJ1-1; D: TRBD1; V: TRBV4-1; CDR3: CASSQVGGQLNTEAFF; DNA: TGCGCCAGCAGCCAAGTCGGGGGACAGTTGAACACTGAAGCTTTCTTT
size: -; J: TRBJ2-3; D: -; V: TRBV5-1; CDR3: CASSLTSTDTQYF; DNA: TGCGCCAGCAGCTTGACTAGCACAGATACGCAGTATTTT
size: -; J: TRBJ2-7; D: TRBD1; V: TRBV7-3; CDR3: CASSYKQGDEQYF; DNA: TGTGCCAGCAGTTATAAACAGGGGGACGAGCAGTACTTC
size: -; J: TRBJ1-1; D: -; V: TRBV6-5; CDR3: CASSYSWSIDEAFF; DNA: TGTGCCAGCAGTTACTCGTGGAGTATCGATGAAGCTTTCTTT
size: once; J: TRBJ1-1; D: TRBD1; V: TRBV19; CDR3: CASQQGRIGDTEAFF; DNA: TGTGCCAGCCAACAGGGGCGAATAGGGGACACTGAAGCTTTCTTT
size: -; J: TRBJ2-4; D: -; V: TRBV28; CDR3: CASSPRIRQVVSKNIQYF; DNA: TGTGCCAGCAGTCCCCGAATTCGACAGGTCGTCTCCAAAAACATTCAGTACTTC
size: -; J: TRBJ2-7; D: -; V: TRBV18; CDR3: CASSPGAGAGEQYF; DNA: TGTGCCAGCTCACCAGGGGCGGGGGCAGGGGAGCAGTACTTC
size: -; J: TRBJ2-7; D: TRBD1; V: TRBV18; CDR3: CASSAGTASYEQYF; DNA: TGTGCCAGCTCGGCCGGGACAGCCTCCTACGAGCAGTACTTC
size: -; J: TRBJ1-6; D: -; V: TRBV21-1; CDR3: CASSKFDSSPLHF; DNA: TGTGCCAGCAGCAAATTTGACAGTTCACCCCTCCACTTT